Listed below are T cell receptor beta chains from one sample, sequenced in a study of a mutant IDH1 vaccine in newly diagnosed glioma. These receptors' targets are unknown. TCRdb's copy holds only in-frame clones and misses some; the assay was immunoSEQ multiplex PCR. This sample has over 50,000 clones, with approximately 76% found just once. The source was PBMCs, collected from a glioma patient whose treatment included an IDH1 peptide vaccine. These TCRs come from a woman aged 40 to 50 with glioma. Some clones in this sample may be carry-over from other donors' samples. Each CDR3 is given with its conserved first and last residue. A D gene is named only where the DNA matches it firmly. Clone size is shown for a subset of rows, as once, few, many or a class of expanded clone.

>TRBD1|TRBV4-3|TRBJ1-1|.
CASSQGTGGNTEAFF
TGCGCCAGCAGCCAGGGGACAGGTGGGAACACTGAAGCTTTCTTT
>.|TRBV5-6|TRBJ2-7|.
CASSSALRYEQYF
TGTGCCAGCAGCTCCGCTCTCCGGTACGAGCAGTACTTC
>.|TRBV5-8|TRBJ1-2|.
CASSLSSGSAHGYTF
TGTGCCAGCAGCTTGTCTTCCGGATCTGCCCATGGCTACACCTTC
>TRBD1|TRBV5-1|TRBJ1-1|.
CASSLTGAAAFF
TGCGCCAGCAGCTTGACAGGGGCTGCGGCTTTCTTT
>.|TRBV2|TRBJ2-7|.
CASSEAGATYEQYF
TGTGCCAGCAGTGAAGCCGGGGCCACCTACGAGCAGTACTTC
>.|TRBV18|TRBJ2-5|few
CASAVNQETQYF
TGTGCCAGCGCGGTAAACCAAGAGACCCAGTACTTC
>TRBD1|TRBV2|TRBJ1-2|.
CARPPVGTGGYTF
TGTGCCAGACCCCCCGTCGGGACAGGGGGCTACACCTTC
>TRBD2|TRBV2|TRBJ2-5|.
CAGKRGSQETQYF
TGTGCCGGAAAGCGGGGGTCTCAAGAGACCCAGTACTTC
>TRBD2|TRBV11-3|TRBJ2-3|few
CASSTTSGGADTQYF
TGTGCCAGCAGCACGACTAGCGGGGGGGCAGATACGCAGTATTTT
>.|TRBV7-9|TRBJ1-2|.
CASSLGDSYGYTF
TGTGCCAGCAGCTTAGGCGACAGCTATGGCTACACCTTC
>.|TRBV5-5|TRBJ2-7|.
CASSLGGRTYEQYF
TGTGCCAGCAGCTTGGGTGGCAGAACTTACGAGCAGTACTTC
>TRBD1|TRBV6-1|TRBJ1-1|.
CASSQGWTGARTEAFF
TGTGCCAGCAGTCAAGGCTGGACAGGGGCAAGGACTGAAGCTTTCTTT
>.|TRBV7-8|TRBJ1-5|.
CASSPGTINQPQHF
TGTGCCAGCAGCCCAGGGACCATCAATCAGCCCCAGCATTTT
>.|TRBV29-1|TRBJ1-3|few
CSVLGGSNSGNTIYF
TGCAGCGTTCTCGGTGGGTCCAACTCTGGAAACACCATATATTTT
>.|TRBV14|TRBJ2-1|few
CASSQDLNRYNEQFF
TGTGCCAGCAGCCAAGATCTGAACCGTTACAATGAGCAGTTCTTC
>.|TRBV5-6|TRBJ2-5|.
CASSLGLGFQETQYF
TGTGCCAGCAGCTTGGGGCTGGGGTTCCAAGAGACCCAGTACTTC
>.|TRBV6-1|TRBJ2-7|.
CASRKTATNFWEQYF
TGTGCCAGCAGGAAGACAGCAACCAACTTTTGGGAGCAGTACTTC
>.|TRBV5-6|TRBJ2-1|once
CASSFVTRVSNEQFF
TGTGCCAGCAGCTTCGTGACTAGAGTGTCCAATGAGCAGTTCTTC
>.|TRBV6-5|TRBJ2-4|.
CASSYPGALFLPYF
TGTGCCAGCAGTTACCCAGGGGCCCTATTTCTTCCGTACTTC
>.|TRBV5-1|TRBJ2-2|.
CASSLQGGTGELFF
TGCGCCAGCAGCTTACAGGGTGGCACCGGGGAGCTGTTTTTT
>.|TRBV29-1|TRBJ2-3|.
CSVEPPASTDTQYF
TGCAGCGTTGAACCCCCCGCTAGCACAGATACGCAGTATTTT
>TRBD1|TRBV15|TRBJ1-4|.
CATSRTGTGREKLFF
TGTGCCACCAGCCGAACCGGGACAGGGAGGGAAAAACTGTTTTTT
>.|TRBV9|TRBJ2-1|few
CASSPTHSAYNEQFF
TGTGCCAGCAGCCCTACCCATTCTGCGTACAATGAGCAGTTCTTC
>.|TRBV29-1|TRBJ1-5|.
CSAPSPPQHF
TGCAGCGCTCCTTCCCCGCCCCAGCATTTT
>.|TRBV6-6|TRBJ2-3|.
CASSYPISQGDTQYF
TGTGCCAGCAGTTACCCTATCTCACAGGGTGATACGCAGTATTTT
>.|TRBV6-5|TRBJ2-5|.
CASSYSFTAGQKTQYF
TGTGCCAGCAGTTACTCGTTTACAGCGGGTCAGAAGACCCAGTACTTC
>.|TRBV30|TRBJ1-6|.
CAWSATGYNSPLHF
TGTGCCTGGAGTGCCACAGGGTATAATTCACCCCTCCACTTT
>.|TRBV4-2|TRBJ1-6|.
CASSQEALQGSPLHF
TGTGCCAGCAGCCAGGAGGCCCTCCAGGGTTCACCCCTCCACTTT
>TRBD2|TRBV15|TRBJ2-3|.
CATSRDGGTTYGQYF
TGTGCCACCAGCAGAGATGGTGGGACTACCTACGGGCAGTATTTT
>.|TRBV5-6|TRBJ1-2|.
CASSLNLDSSYGYTF
TGTGCCAGCAGCTTAAACCTTGACAGTAGCTATGGCTACACCTTC
>.|TRBV7-2|TRBJ2-7|.
CASSLYGGGATNYEQYF
TGTGCCAGCAGCTTATACGGGGGCGGGGCCACCAACTACGAGCAGTACTTC
>TRBD1|TRBV19|TRBJ1-4|.
CASSPPPGTGYEKLFF
TGTGCCAGTAGTCCCCCCCCCGGGACAGGGTATGAAAAACTGTTTTTT
>.|TRBV19|TRBJ1-1|.
CASIYAKRGQAFF
TGTGCCAGTATTTATGCGAAGAGGGGTCAAGCTTTCTTT
>.|TRBV5-1|TRBJ1-6|.
CASSLQGPNSPLHF
TGCGCCAGCAGCTTGCAGGGCCCGAATTCACCCCTCCACTTT
>.|TRBV6-5|TRBJ1-2|.
CASSYSGGDGYTF
TGTGCCAGCAGTTACTCGGGTGGTGACGGCTACACCTTC
>.|TRBV6-6|TRBJ1-5|.
CASSYSEQPQHF
TGTGCCAGCAGTTACTCAGAGCAGCCCCAGCATTTT
>.|TRBV2|TRBJ2-5|.
CASSERRAQYF
TGTGCCAGCAGTGAACGTCGGGCCCAGTACTTC
>.|TRBV5-1|TRBJ1-6|.
CASSLGPGPDNSPLHF
TGCGCCAGCAGCTTGGGTCCGGGACCTGATAATTCACCCCTCCACTTT
>.|TRBV7-8|TRBJ1-1|.
CASSIEGPDTEAFF
TGTGCCAGCAGCATAGAGGGACCGGACACTGAAGCTTTCTTT
>.|TRBV10-1|TRBJ1-4|.
CAQALANEKLFF
TGCGCCCAGGCCCTGGCTAATGAAAAACTGTTTTTT
>.|TRBV5-4|TRBJ2-7|.
CASSLGGFYEQYF
TGTGCCAGCAGCTTGGGAGGGTTTTACGAGCAGTACTTC
>TRBD1|TRBV6-6|TRBJ1-1|.
CASSYDRAGKTEAFF
TGTGCCAGCAGTTACGACAGGGCAGGGAAGACTGAAGCTTTCTTT
>TRBD2|TRBV30|TRBJ2-5|.
CAWTPPGGRGTQYF
TGTGCCTGGACTCCTCCGGGGGGGCGGGGGACCCAGTACTTC
>.|TRBV5-4|TRBJ1-1|.
CASSRGSAEAFF
TGTGCCAGCAGCCGGGGGTCAGCTGAAGCTTTCTTT
>.|TRBV19|TRBJ1-5|.
CASSKRGGPSNQPQHF
TGTGCCAGTAGCAAACGCGGGGGGCCCAGCAATCAGCCCCAGCATTTT
>.|TRBV5-6|TRBJ2-7|.
CASSLRDFSEQYF
TGTGCCAGCAGCTTGAGAGACTTCTCTGAGCAGTACTTC
>.|TRBV2|TRBJ1-5|.
CASSGPGGGSDQPQHF
TGTGCCAGCAGTGGTCCCGGGGGGGGGAGCGATCAGCCCCAGCATTTT
>TRBD1|TRBV6-5|TRBJ2-7|.
CASSYRRGLYEQYF
TGTGCCAGCAGTTATCGCAGGGGGCTGTACGAGCAGTACTTC
>.|TRBV5-1|TRBJ1-1|few
CASSLTGRMNTEAFF
TGCGCCAGCAGCTTGACAGGGAGGATGAACACTGAAGCTTTCTTT
>.|TRBV5-1|TRBJ1-4|once
CASSPAPHEKLFF
TGCGCCAGCAGCCCAGCGCCCCATGAAAAACTGTTTTTT